These T cell receptor beta chains were read from a single sample in a study of T-cell memory formation after mild COVID-19. Via MiXCR, TCRdb re-called the 5' RACE reads, giving one row per CDR3 protein. Among 580,000 or so distinct CDR3 sequences listed, 17% were seen once. The specimen was PBMCs or a T cell subset sorted from them (not recorded which). These receptors all stem from an adult woman who had mild COVID-19 (a few samples of this study predate the infection). Cell type and time point are not known. CDR3s include the opening cysteine and the closing phenylalanine or tryptophan. The D gene is left open where the match is weak. Part of the rows lack a size; the others show once, few, many or a class for expanded clones.

V gene	D gene	J gene	clone size	CDR3 protein	CDR3 DNA
TRBV20-1	NA	TRBJ2-5	NA	CSAGELGETQYF	TGCAGTGCTGGGGAGTTGGGGGAGACCCAGTACTTC
TRBV7-2	NA	TRBJ2-2	few	CASSSPPLAGELFF	TGTGCCAGCAGCTCCCCCCCGCTGGCCGGGGAGCTGTTTTTT
TRBV7-9	TRBD1	TRBJ1-4	few	CASSLGGGTGNEKLFF	TGTGCCAGCAGCTTAGGCGGCGGGACAGGGAATGAAAAACTGTTTTTT
TRBV30	NA	TRBJ1-5	NA	CAWSTGLVNQPQHF	TGTGCCTGGAGCACAGGGTTGGTCAATCAGCCCCAGCATTTT
TRBV12-3/TRBV12-4	NA	TRBJ1-5	few	CASSPYFWPQHF	TGTGCCAGCAGTCCCTATTTCTGGCCCCAGCATTTT
TRBV23-1	NA	TRBJ1-5	many	CASSQFDTPGNQPQHF	TGCGCCAGCAGTCAATTTGACACGCCGGGCAATCAGCCCCAGCATTTT
TRBV2	TRBD1	TRBJ1-4	NA	CASHRDRSIFYEKLFF	TGTGCCAGCCACCGGGACAGATCGATCTTTTATGAAAAACTGTTTTTT
TRBV6-6	NA	TRBJ2-2	few	CASMKEGRRTGELFF	TGTGCCAGCATGAAAGAAGGGAGAAGAACCGGGGAGCTGTTTTTT
TRBV29-1	NA	TRBJ2-5	NA	CSVRAYETQYF	TGCAGCGTCCGAGCTTACGAGACCCAGTACTTC
TRBV5-1	NA	TRBJ2-3	NA	CASSSGTDTDTQYF	TGCGCCAGCAGCTCCGGGACTGACACAGATACGCAGTATTTT
TRBV9	NA	TRBJ2-1	few	CASSVGLNGNEQFF	TGTGCCAGCAGCGTTGGCCTGAACGGGAATGAGCAGTTCTTC
TRBV24-1	NA	TRBJ2-5	many	CATSDLEFAGKETQYF	TGTGCCACCAGTGATTTGGAGTTTGCAGGGAAAGAGACCCAGTACTTC
TRBV5-1	NA	TRBJ2-2	few	CASSLSRVRTGELFF	TGCGCCAGCAGCTTGTCCCGAGTAAGGACCGGGGAGCTGTTTTTT
TRBV5-1	TRBD2	TRBJ2-7	few	CASSFASGNNYEQYF	TGCGCCAGCAGCTTTGCTAGCGGGAATAATTACGAGCAGTACTTC
TRBV5-8	NA	TRBJ1-1	NA	CASSLSSRGAFF	TGTGCCAGCAGCTTATCCTCCAGGGGAGCTTTCTTT
TRBV15	TRBD2	TRBJ2-5	NA	CATSRGGGAAETQYF	TGTGCCACCAGCAGGGGCGGGGGGGCCGCCGAGACCCAGTACTTC
TRBV3-1	TRBD1	TRBJ2-1	few	CASSPPRRTGSSNEQFF	TGTGCCAGCAGCCCTCCCAGGCGGACAGGGTCTTCCAATGAGCAGTTCTTC
TRBV4-1	NA	TRBJ1-5	few	CASSQYWGLSNQPQHF	TGCGCCAGCAGCCAATATTGGGGATTAAGCAATCAGCCCCAGCATTTT
TRBV24-1	TRBD1	TRBJ1-1	NA	CATSDPGTEFFF	TGTGCCACCAGTGATCCCGGGACAGAGTTTTTCTTT
TRBV7-9	NA	TRBJ2-7	NA	CASSPPRDQYEQYF	TGTGCCAGCAGCCCCCCTCGAGATCAGTACGAGCAGTACTTC
TRBV7-9	NA	TRBJ2-1	NA	CASSFYNVGEQFF	TGTGCCAGCAGCTTTTATAATGTGGGTGAGCAGTTCTTC
TRBV5-1	NA	TRBJ2-1	NA	CASSLGSHLASSSYNEQFF	TGCGCCAGCAGCTTGGGGTCACATCTAGCGTCGAGCTCCTACAATGAGCAGTTCTTC
TRBV7-9	TRBD1	TRBJ1-1	NA	CASSSMGQGRTEAFF	TGTGCCAGCAGCTCCATGGGACAGGGACGCACTGAAGCTTTCTTT
TRBV4-1	NA	TRBJ2-7	NA	CASSQGIEQYF	TGCGCCAGCAGCCAAGGGATCGAGCAGTACTTC
TRBV4-2	NA	TRBJ2-1	many	CASSQDEKGERYNEQFF	TGTGCCAGCAGCCAAGATGAGAAGGGGGAGAGGTACAATGAGCAGTTCTTC
TRBV28	TRBD2	TRBJ2-7	NA	CASRAGGSVIYEQYF	TGTGCCAGCAGGGCGGGAGGCTCCGTGATCTACGAGCAGTACTTC
TRBV30	TRBD2	TRBJ2-5	few	CAWTPGGFETQYF	TGTGCCTGGACCCCGGGGGGATTTGAGACCCAGTACTTC
TRBV4-2	TRBD1	TRBJ2-2	NA	CASSPGTGRGGTGELIF	TGTGCCAGCAGCCCCGGGACAGGTCGGGGAGGCACCGGGGAGCTGATTTTT
TRBV29-1	NA	TRBJ2-1	many	CSVEAFTLGQFF	TGCAGCGTTGAAGCCTTTACCCTGGGGCAGTTCTTC
TRBV12-3/TRBV12-4	NA	TRBJ1-5	few	CASSPPGVRNQPQHF	TGTGCCAGCAGTCCTCCCGGGGTTCGGAATCAGCCCCAGCATTTT
TRBV3-1	NA	TRBJ2-3	few	CASSQDGSRGTQYF	TGTGCCAGCAGCCAAGACGGGAGTCGGGGTACGCAGTATTTT
TRBV7-9	TRBD2	TRBJ2-1	few	CASSFELAGADEQFF	TGTGCCAGCAGCTTCGAACTAGCGGGGGCCGATGAGCAGTTCTTC
TRBV7-8	TRBD2	TRBJ2-1	NA	CASSPSGSPKHEQFF	TGTGCCAGCAGCCCCAGCGGGAGTCCGAAGCATGAGCAGTTCTTC
TRBV20-1	NA	TRBJ2-7	NA	CSARVAGSHEQYF	TGCAGTGCTAGAGTGGCGGGATCCCACGAGCAGTACTTC
TRBV18	NA	TRBJ1-2	few	CASSPPLQTYGYTF	TGTGCCAGCTCACCACCGCTGCAGACCTATGGCTACACCTTC
TRBV7-6	TRBD2	TRBJ2-1	few	CASSPRTSGRSSYNEQFF	TGTGCCAGCAGCCCCAGAACTAGCGGCCGGAGCTCCTACAATGAGCAGTTCTTC
TRBV5-4	TRBD1	TRBJ2-3	few	CASSLGQGDTDTQYF	TGTGCCAGCAGCCTGGGACAGGGGGACACAGATACGCAGTATTTT
TRBV5-1	NA	TRBJ2-3	NA	CASILSGKLGDTQYF	TGCGCCAGCATCCTCAGCGGAAAACTGGGAGATACGCAGTATTTT
TRBV7-2	TRBD2	TRBJ2-3	few	CASSQTSGGADTQYF	TGTGCCAGCAGCCAGACTAGCGGGGGCGCAGATACGCAGTATTTT
TRBV5-4	TRBD1	TRBJ1-4	NA	CASSFLGQGARNEKLFF	TGTGCCAGCAGCTTTCTGGGACAGGGGGCTCGGAATGAAAAACTGTTTTTT
TRBV7-9	TRBD1	TRBJ1-5	many	CASSAGQYSNQPQHF	TGTGCCAGCAGCGCGGGACAGTATAGCAATCAGCCCCAGCATTTT